One T cell receptor beta chain is described in this entry. V was pared by 0 bases and J by 3 bases, with 8 bases between. CDR1 is SGHDT and CDR2 is YYEEEE in the germline V gene. This CDR3 is 14 amino acids long. This entry is derived from a study of blood T cell repertoires in COVID-19. Study at large: Researchers got acute and convalescent COVID-19 samples from the United States, Italy and Spain. Sources were T cells, B-cell-depleted T cells, or PBMCs; the material itself was cDNA or gDNA.

The method was immunoSEQ multiplex PCR; TCRdb's version includes in-frame clones alone and lacks a portion of them. The sample has about 130,000 clones, more than 85% seen once. Sequencing was performed on peripheral blood. This sequence originates from a man in his fifties or sixties with active or convalescent COVID-19. V gene TRBV5-6 combines with J gene TRBJ2-3; D gene unclear. The CDR3 nucleotides are TGTGCCAGCAGCTTGGGTCCAGTAACAGATACGCAGTATTTT. Residues: CASSLGPVTDTQYF.